This T cell receptor beta chain originates from a study of beta chain features in type 1 diabetes. Study-level background: The study found patients and healthy donors alike in age, gender and cell yields. Findings and caveats of the study: TCRB CDR3s from Type 1 diabetes patients were moderately but significantly shorter in all four CD4+ subsets.

V was pared by 5 bases and J by 0 bases, with 14 bases between. CDR3 length: 17 residues. In germline, CDR1 is SGHTA, CDR2 FQGNSA. Comment on this clone: What it binds is unknown.

The isolated RNA, all of it, was reverse transcribed, so expressed TCRB transcripts were what got sequenced. Libraries were prepared by immunoSEQ multiplex PCR; TCRdb keeps only in-frame clonotypes and omits some of them. In the table there are around 430,000 clones, 30% of which are singletons. Material for sequencing was naive CD4+ T cells from blood. The source of this sequence is a man younger than 35 in good health. The V call is TRBV7-2, the J call TRBJ2-6, with D possibly TRBD1 on 6 matching bases. The CDR3 region has the DNA TGTGCCAGCAGCCCGAGGACAGTAACCTCTGGGGCCAACGTCCTGACTTTC. It codes for CASSPRTVTSGANVLTF.